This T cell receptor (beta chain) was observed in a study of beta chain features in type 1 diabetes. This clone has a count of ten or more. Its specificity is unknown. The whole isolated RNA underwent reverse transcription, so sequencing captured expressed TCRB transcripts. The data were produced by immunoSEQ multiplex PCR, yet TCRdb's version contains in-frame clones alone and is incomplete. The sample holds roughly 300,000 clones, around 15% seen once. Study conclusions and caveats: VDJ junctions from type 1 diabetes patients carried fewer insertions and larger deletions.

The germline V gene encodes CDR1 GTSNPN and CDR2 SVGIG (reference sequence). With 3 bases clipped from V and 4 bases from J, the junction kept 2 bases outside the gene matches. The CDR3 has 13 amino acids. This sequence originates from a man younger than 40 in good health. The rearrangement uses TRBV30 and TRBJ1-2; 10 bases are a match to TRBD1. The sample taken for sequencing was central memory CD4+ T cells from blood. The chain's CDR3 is CAWRWTGGYGYTF. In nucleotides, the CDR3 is TGTGCCTGGAGGTGGACAGGGGGCTATGGCTACACCTTC. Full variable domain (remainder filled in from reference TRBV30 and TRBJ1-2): SQTIHQWPATLVQPVGSPLSLECTVEGTSNPNLYWYRQAAGRGLQLLFYSVGIGQISSEVPQNLSASRPQDRQFILSSKKLLLSDSGFYLCAWRWTGGYGYTFGSGTRLTVV.